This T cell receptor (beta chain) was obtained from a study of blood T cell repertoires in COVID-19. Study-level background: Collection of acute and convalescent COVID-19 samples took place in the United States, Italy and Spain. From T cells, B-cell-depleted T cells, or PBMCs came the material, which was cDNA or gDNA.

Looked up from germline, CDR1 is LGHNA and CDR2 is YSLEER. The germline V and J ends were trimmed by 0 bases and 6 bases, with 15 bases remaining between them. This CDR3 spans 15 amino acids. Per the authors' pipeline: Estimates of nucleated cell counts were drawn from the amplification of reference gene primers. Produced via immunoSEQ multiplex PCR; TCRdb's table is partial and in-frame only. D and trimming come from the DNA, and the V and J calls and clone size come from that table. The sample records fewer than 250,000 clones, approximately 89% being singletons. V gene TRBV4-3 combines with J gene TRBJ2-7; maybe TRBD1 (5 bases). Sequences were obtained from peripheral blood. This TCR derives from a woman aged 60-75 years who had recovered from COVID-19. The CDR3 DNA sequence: TGCGCCAGCAGCCAAGACTCGGGCAGGGAATTCGAGCAGTACTTC. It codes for CASSQDSGREFEQYF.